This passage covers 8 T cell receptor beta chains from one sample sequenced in a study of liver allograft versus peripheral blood T cells (dated by TCRdb to 2018 to 2021). Looking at the study overall: The study compared the T cell receptor repertoires present in transplanted livers with the repertoires present in the peripheral blood of liver transplant recipients.

Sequencing used an Illumina MiSeq. In TCRdb, the public reads were trimmed at Q25 with fastp and aligned with MiXCR, with productive beta chains retained. Rows with one shared CDR3 protein collapse into an entry with the most common genes and DNA. This sample holds under 15,000 distinct CDR3 sequences; over 25% were observed only once. Less than 2.5% of the sample rests with the top ten. These receptors all come from a human patient who had a liver transplant. Where a transplant has occurred, the graft donor may have supplied some of the T cells.

The rearrangement uses TRBV5-6 and TRBJ2-1; 8 bases line up with TRBD2. CDR3 length: 14 amino acids. The germline V gene has CDR1 SGHDT and CDR2 YYEEEE. The V and J ends lost 7 bases and 7 bases, in that order; junction bases with no gene match: 10. CDR3 sequence reads: CASSSGGAKNEQFF. For the CDR3, the DNA is TGTGCCAGCTCTTCGGGGGGGGCCAAGAATGAGCAGTTCTTC.

In this sample, this clonotype turned up many times. The chain combines TRBV6-5 with TRBJ1-2; D is undetermined. Germline CDR1 reads MNHEY; CDR2 reads SVGAGI. Between the trimmed V and J ends, which lost 8 bases and 2 bases, there was a span of 9 bases. This CDR3 has 12 amino acids. The DNA of the CDR3 is TGTGCCAGCCAGGACGGCAACTATGGCTACACCTTC. Protein product: CASQDGNYGYTF.

The CDR3 nucleotides are TGTGCTAGTGGACGCCCGGGACAGAACACTGAAGCTTTCTTT. Amino acid sequence: CASGRPGQNTEAFF. The V and J genes are TRBV12-5 and TRBJ1-1; possibly TRBD1 for D (6 bases). The CDR3 covers 14 residues. Trimming stripped 6 bases from V and 1 base from J, with 12 bases between. The germline V gene encodes CDR1 LGHNT and CDR2 FRNRAP.

This clonotype is medium-sized in the sample. V usage is TRBV28 and J usage is TRBJ1-1; a possible D gene is TRBD1 (6 bases). Germline V lookup: CDR1 MDHEN, CDR2 SYDVKM. Trimming took off 5 bases at V and 10 bases at J, with 14 bases between the two ends. CDR3 length equals 12 residues. CDR3 nucleotide sequence: TGTGCCAGCAGTGAGGACAGCGGTGTAGCTTTCTTT. This gives the protein CASSEDSGVAFF.

Points on this clonotype: This may be a read error, as it is one base from a much larger clone. This CDR3 is CASSGGVRAFF. In DNA form, the CDR3 reads TGTGCCAGCAGTGGGGGTGTTAGAGCTTTCTTT. This chain connects TRBV6-1 to TRBJ1-1; D is undetermined. Trimming left V 4 bases short and J 10 bases short, with 10 bases between. The CDR3 sequence is 11 residues long. Germline V lookup: CDR1 MNHNS, CDR2 SASEGT.

This clonotype was recorded at least ten times. The rearrangement links TRBV6-5 to TRBJ2-3; 8 nucleotides agree with TRBD2. Germline loops: CDR1 MNHEY, CDR2 SVGAGI. CDR3 size: 15 residues. With V trimmed by 2 bases and J by 5 bases, 6 bases remained unmatched. The CDR3 region has the DNA TGTGCCAGCAGTTACCCGGGACTAGGGATAGATACGCAGTATTTT. Translation: CASSYPGLGIDTQYF.

This clonotype occurred a few times. V is TRBV6-2 or TRBV6-3 and J is TRBJ1-3; unclear D gene. The V end was cut by 4 bases, the J end by 0 bases, with 7 bases between. CDR1 and CDR2 from the germline V gene are MNHEY and SVGEGT. The CDR3 extends over 14 amino acids. Here the CDR3 DNA reads TGTGCCAGCAGTTGGCCTTACTCTGGAAACACCATATATTTT. This gives the protein CASSWPYSGNTIYF.

The genes are TRBV10-3 and TRBJ2-2; D perhaps matches TRBD1 (5 bases). Germline values: CDR1 ENHRY, CDR2 SYGVKD. V lost 3 bases and J 1 base, leaving 15 bases between the germline ends. CDR3 length: 17 amino acids. CDR3 sequence reads: CAISEMVGGQNTGELFF. For the CDR3, the DNA is TGTGCCATCAGTGAAATGGTTGGCGGACAGAACACCGGGGAGCTGTTTTTT.